This is a list of T cell receptor beta chains from one sample in a study of blood T cell repertoires in COVID-19. Sequenced by immunoSEQ multiplex PCR; TCRdb stores in-frame clones only, minus some. This sample carries about 200,000 clones, about 90% of them seen once, and the ten largest clones take 0.95% to 1.5%. Sequencing was carried out using PBMCs or T cells enriched from blood (not recorded which). Receptors originate from a man aged 25-40 years who had recovered from COVID-19. The CDR3 runs from the conserved cysteine through the conserved F or W. A D gene is named only where the DNA matches it firmly. The size field is filled for only some rows; it gives once, few, many or a size class.

>NA|TRBJ2-7|TRBV30|NA
TGTGCCTGGCGGGCAGGGGGGGAGCAGTACTTC
CAWRAGGEQYF
>TRBD1|TRBJ1-6|TRBV30|few
TGTGCCTGGAGCGTGACAGGGGACTTTATCACCCTCCACTTT
CAWSVTGDFITLHF
>NA|TRBJ1-1|TRBV30|NA
TGTGCCTGGAGTGTACGACAGGAAGCTTTCTTT
CAWSVRQEAFF
>NA|TRBJ2-3|TRBV10-3|NA
TGTGCCATCAGTACCGCGAACACAGATACGCAGTATTTT
CAISTANTDTQYF
>NA|TRBJ1-4|TRBV2|NA
TGTGCCAGCACTAAAACCGGGACTGGGAATGAAAAACTGTTTTTT
CASTKTGTGNEKLFF
>TRBD2|TRBJ2-3|TRBV4-3|NA
TGCGCCAGCAGCCAAGTTATCGTAGCGGGCCTTAGCACAGATACGCAGTATTTT
CASSQVIVAGLSTDTQYF
>NA|TRBJ2-7|TRBV27|NA
TGTGCCAGCAGTTTGATGGAGACGGGGTACGAGCAGTACTTC
CASSLMETGYEQYF
>TRBD2|TRBJ2-1|TRBV5-1|NA
TGCGCCAGCAGCGGGAGAATAGCGGGAGGGTACAATGAGCAGTTCTTC
CASSGRIAGGYNEQFF
>TRBD2|TRBJ2-3|TRBV18|NA
TGTGCCAGCTCACGGACTAGCGGGGGAAGCACAGATACGCAGTATTTT
CASSRTSGGSTDTQYF
>TRBD2|TRBJ2-1|TRBV27|NA
TGTGCCAGCATTGGACTAGCGGGTTCCTTCTCCTACAATGAGCAGTTCTTC
CASIGLAGSFSYNEQFF
>TRBD2|TRBJ2-5|TRBV6-5|NA
TGTGCCAGCAGGCGGACTAGCGGGGAGACCCAGTACTTC
CASRRTSGETQYF
>NA|TRBJ1-2|TRBV4-1|few
TGCGCCAGCAGCCAAGATTTTCGGGGTACCTATGGCTACACCTTC
CASSQDFRGTYGYTF
>NA|TRBJ2-1|TRBV29-1|NA
TGCAGCGTTCATCGCGGATCCGTGGTTGGTGAGCAGTTCTTC
CSVHRGSVVGEQFF
>TRBD2|TRBJ2-2|TRBV27|NA
TGTGCCAGCAGTTCGGGACTAGCGGGGGGGGTCACCGGGGAGCTGTTTTTT
CASSSGLAGGVTGELFF
>TRBD1|TRBJ2-7|TRBV6-4|NA
TGTGCCAGCAGTGACTCGAGAGGGGGCGGCGTGGCGGAAGACTACGAGCAGTACTTC
CASSDSRGGGVAEDYEQYF
>TRBD2|TRBJ2-2|TRBV3-1/TRBV3-2|NA
TGTGCCAGCAGCCAAGACAGGACTAGCGGGAGGAGCGGGGAGCTGTTTTTT
CASSQDRTSGRSGELFF
>NA|TRBJ2-3|TRBV7-2|NA
TGTGCCAGCAGCTCCCCCGACAGGGATACGCAGTATTTT
CASSSPDRDTQYF
>TRBD2|TRBJ2-7|TRBV28|once
TGTGCCAGCAGTGGGCAGATACTAGCGGGAGCTAACGAGCAGTACTTC
CASSGQILAGANEQYF
>NA|TRBJ2-6|TRBV11-2|NA
TGTGCCAGCAGCTTGTCGAGGGACTCTGGGGCCAACGTCCTGACTTTC
CASSLSRDSGANVLTF
>TRBD2|TRBJ2-3|TRBV15|NA
TGTGCCACCAGCAGAATAGCGGGGGCGGGCGATACGCAGTATTTT
CATSRIAGAGDTQYF
>NA|TRBJ2-1|TRBV4-2|NA
TGTGCCAGCAGCCAAGGAGTAGGGGGCTCCTACAATGAGCAGTTCTTC
CASSQGVGGSYNEQFF
>NA|TRBJ1-1|TRBV24-1|NA
TGTGCCACCCACCGTGGCGGATTGAACACTGAAGCTTTCTTT
CATHRGGLNTEAFF
>NA|TRBJ2-1|TRBV12-3/TRBV12-4|NA
TGTGCCAGCAGTACCCCAGGGTCCCATGAGCAGTTCTTC
CASSTPGSHEQFF
>TRBD1|TRBJ2-7|TRBV27|few
TGTGCCAGCAGTTTCTCGACAGGGAACTACGAGCAGTACTTC
CASSFSTGNYEQYF